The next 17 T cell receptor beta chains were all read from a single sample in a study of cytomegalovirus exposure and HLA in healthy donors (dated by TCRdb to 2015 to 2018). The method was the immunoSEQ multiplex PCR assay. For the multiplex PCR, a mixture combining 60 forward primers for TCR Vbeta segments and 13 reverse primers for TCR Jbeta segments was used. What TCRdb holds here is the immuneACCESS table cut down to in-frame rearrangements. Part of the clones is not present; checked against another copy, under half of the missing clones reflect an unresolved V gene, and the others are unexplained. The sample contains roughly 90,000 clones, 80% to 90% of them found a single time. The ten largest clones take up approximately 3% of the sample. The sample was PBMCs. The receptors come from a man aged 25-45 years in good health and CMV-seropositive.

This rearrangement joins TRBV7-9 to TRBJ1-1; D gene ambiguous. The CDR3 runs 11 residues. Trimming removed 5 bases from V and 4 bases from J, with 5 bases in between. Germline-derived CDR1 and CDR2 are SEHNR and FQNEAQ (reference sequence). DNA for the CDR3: TGTGCCAGCAGCCCCGGCACTGAAGCTTTCTTT. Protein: CASSPGTEAFF.

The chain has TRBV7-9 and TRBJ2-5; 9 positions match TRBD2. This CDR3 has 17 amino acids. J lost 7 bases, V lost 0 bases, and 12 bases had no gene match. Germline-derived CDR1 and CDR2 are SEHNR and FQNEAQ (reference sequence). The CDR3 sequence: CASSLAASGNFGGTQYF. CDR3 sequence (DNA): TGTGCCAGCAGCTTAGCAGCTAGCGGGAACTTCGGAGGGACCCAGTACTTC.

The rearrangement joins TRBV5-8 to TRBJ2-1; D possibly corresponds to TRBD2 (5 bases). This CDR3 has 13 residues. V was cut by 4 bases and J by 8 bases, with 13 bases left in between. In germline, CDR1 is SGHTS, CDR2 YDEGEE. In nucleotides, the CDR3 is TGTGCCAGCAGCCAGGACTTGCGGCATGAGCAGTTCTTC. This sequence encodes CASSQDLRHEQFF.

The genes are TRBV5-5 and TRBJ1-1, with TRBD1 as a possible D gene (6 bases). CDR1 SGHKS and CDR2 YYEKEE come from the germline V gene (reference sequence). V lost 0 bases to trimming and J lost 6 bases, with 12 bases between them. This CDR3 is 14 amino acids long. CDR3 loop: CASSLGGGHPEAFF. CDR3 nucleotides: TGTGCCAGCAGCTTGGGCGGGGGACACCCTGAAGCTTTCTTT.

As DNA, the CDR3 is TGCGCCAGCAGCCAAGAAAGCGGGAGGGATGAGCAGTTCTTC. Its translation: CASSQESGRDEQFF. The V and J genes are TRBV4-3 and TRBJ2-1; the match to TRBD2 covers 10 bases. J lost 8 bases, V lost 0 bases, and 1 base had no gene match. The CDR3 runs 14 residues. CDR1 and CDR2 (germline): LGHNA, YSLEER.

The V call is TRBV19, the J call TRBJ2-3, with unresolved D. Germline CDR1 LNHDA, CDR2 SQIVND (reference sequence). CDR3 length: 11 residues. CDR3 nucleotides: TGTTCTTCTTCTAGCACAGATACGCAGTATTTT. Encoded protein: CSSSSTDTQYF.

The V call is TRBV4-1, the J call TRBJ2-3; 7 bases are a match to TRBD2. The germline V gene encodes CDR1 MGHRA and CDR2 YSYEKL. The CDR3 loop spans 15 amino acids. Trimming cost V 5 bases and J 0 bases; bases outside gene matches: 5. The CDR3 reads CASSVTSVSTDTQYF. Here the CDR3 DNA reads TGCGCCAGCAGCGTCACTAGCGTTAGCACAGATACGCAGTATTTT.

CDR3 bases: TGTGCCAGCAGTTATGACTGGGGAGACACAGATACGCAGTATTTT. As protein: CASSYDWGDTDTQYF. The J gene is TRBJ2-3, the V gene TRBV6-5; tentative D call: TRBD2 (5 bases). The germline CDR1 and CDR2 sequences are MNHEY and SVGAGI. CDR3 length: 15 amino acids. With 3 bases removed from V and 2 bases from J, the gap between germline ends came to 12 bases.

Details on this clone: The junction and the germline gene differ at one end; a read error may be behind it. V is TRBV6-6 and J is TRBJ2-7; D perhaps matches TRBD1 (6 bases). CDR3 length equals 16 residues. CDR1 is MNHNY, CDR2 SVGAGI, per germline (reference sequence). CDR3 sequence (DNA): TGTGCCAGCAGTTACTCGACAGGTGTGAGCTCCTACGGGCAGTACTTC. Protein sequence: CASSYSTGVSSYGQYF.

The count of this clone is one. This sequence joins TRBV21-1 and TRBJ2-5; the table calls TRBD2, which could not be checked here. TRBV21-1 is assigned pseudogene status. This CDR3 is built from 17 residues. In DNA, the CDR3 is TGTGCCAGCAGCAAGGGCGGGGCTAGCGGGAATCAAGAGACCCAGTACTTC. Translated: CASSKGGASGNQETQYF.

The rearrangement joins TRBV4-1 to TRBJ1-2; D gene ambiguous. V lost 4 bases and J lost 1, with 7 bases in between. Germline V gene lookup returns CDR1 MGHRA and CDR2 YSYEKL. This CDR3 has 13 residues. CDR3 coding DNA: TGCGCCAGCAGCCCGACACTTAACTATGGCTACACCTTC. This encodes CASSPTLNYGYTF.

This CDR3 is CASSPGLLRGSGNTIYF. For the CDR3, the DNA is TGTGCCAGCAGCCCGGGACTTCTCCGGGGCTCTGGAAACACCATATATTTT. V is TRBV5-8 and J is TRBJ1-3, with D possibly matching TRBD1 (5 bases). The V gene's germline CDR1 is SGHTS and CDR2 YDEGEE. This CDR3 contains 17 residues. V was clipped by 4 bases and J by 0 bases, with 17 bases between them.

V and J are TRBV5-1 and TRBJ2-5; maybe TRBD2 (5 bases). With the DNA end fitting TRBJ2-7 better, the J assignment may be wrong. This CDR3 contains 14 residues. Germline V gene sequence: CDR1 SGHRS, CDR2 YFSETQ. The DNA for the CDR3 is TGCGCCAGCAGCTTCAGCGGCCCGACCTACGAGCAGTACTTC. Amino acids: CASSFSGPTYEQYF.

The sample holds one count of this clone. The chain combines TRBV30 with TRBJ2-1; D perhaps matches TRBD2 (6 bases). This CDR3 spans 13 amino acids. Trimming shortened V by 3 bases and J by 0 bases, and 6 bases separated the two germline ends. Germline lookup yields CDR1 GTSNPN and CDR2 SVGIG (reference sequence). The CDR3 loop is CAWRAGSYNEQFF. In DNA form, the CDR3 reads TGTGCCTGGAGAGCGGGCTCCTACAATGAGCAGTTCTTC.

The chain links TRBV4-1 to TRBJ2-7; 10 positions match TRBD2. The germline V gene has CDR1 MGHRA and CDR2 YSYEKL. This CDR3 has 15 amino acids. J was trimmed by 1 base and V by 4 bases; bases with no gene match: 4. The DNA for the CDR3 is TGCGCCAGCAGCCCCGGACTAGCGGCTTCCTACGAGCAGTACTTC. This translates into CASSPGLAASYEQYF.

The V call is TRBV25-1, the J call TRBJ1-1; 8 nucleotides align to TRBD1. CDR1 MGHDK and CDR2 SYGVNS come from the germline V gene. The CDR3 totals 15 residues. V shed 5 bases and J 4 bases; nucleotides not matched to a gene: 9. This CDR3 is CASSNPGGAGTEAFF. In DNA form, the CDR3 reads TGTGCCAGCAGTAATCCAGGGGGCGCGGGCACTGAAGCTTTCTTT.

CDR3: CASSLDPSYEQYF. The CDR3 DNA is TGTGCCAGCAGTCTAGACCCTTCCTACGAGCAGTACTTC. J is TRBJ2-7 and V is TRBV27; D is undetermined. CDR1 MNHEY and CDR2 SMNVEV come from the germline V gene (reference sequence). With 5 bases removed from V and 1 base from J, the gap between germline ends came to 9 bases. CDR3 size: 13 residues.